This is a list of T cell receptor beta chains from one sample in a study of blood T cell repertoires in COVID-19. The data were produced by immunoSEQ multiplex PCR, yet TCRdb's version contains in-frame clones alone and is incomplete. The sample consists of about 120,000 clones, approximately 90% of them appearing once. Sequencing input: peripheral blood. These receptors were collected from a human donor with acute or convalescent COVID-19. The donor label of this sample is uncertain. The CDR3 runs from the conserved cysteine through the conserved F or W. D genes are given only for firm matches. Size values are once, few and many counts, or a class for expanded clones, and some rows have none.

j_call clone_size v_call d_call cdr3_nt cdr3_aa
TRBJ2-5 NA TRBV4-2 NA TGTGCCAGCAGCCCCGCGAGGAGCGGCCAAGAGACCCAGTACTTC CASSPARSGQETQYF
TRBJ1-1 NA TRBV3-1/TRBV3-2 NA TGTGCCAGCAGCCAATCCCCCCGGTCCCTTGCTTTCTTT CASSQSPRSLAFF
TRBJ1-4 NA TRBV4-2 TRBD1 TGTGCCAGCAGCCATCCGTCAGGGGGCGCCTCTGATGAAAAACTGTTTTTT CASSHPSGGASDEKLFF
TRBJ1-2 NA TRBV18 TRBD1 TGTGCCAGCTCACCGGCCGGGACAGGGGAGGGCTACACCTTC CASSPAGTGEGYTF
TRBJ1-2 few TRBV19 NA TGTGCCAGTATCTCGACAGAGCCTCCATACTATGGCTACACCTTC CASISTEPPYYGYTF
TRBJ2-2 once TRBV5-4 TRBD1 TGTGCCATACACGCCGGGACAGGGAACACCGGGGAGCTGTTTTTT CAIHAGTGNTGELFF
TRBJ2-5 NA TRBV7-9 TRBD1 TGTGCCAGCAGCATGACAGGGATTCCGGAGACCCAGTACTTC CASSMTGIPETQYF
TRBJ1-1 NA TRBV15 TRBD1 TGTGCCACCAGCAGAGGAGGGACAGGGGGTTCTGAAGCTTTCTTT CATSRGGTGGSEAFF
TRBJ2-2 NA TRBV19 NA TGTGCCAGCCTGGGAGACGGGGAGAACACCGGGGAGCTGTTTTTT CASLGDGENTGELFF
TRBJ1-2 NA TRBV5-1 TRBD1 TGCGCCAGCAGCTTGGATACAGGGGGGGACTATGGCTACACCTTC CASSLDTGGDYGYTF
TRBJ2-1 NA TRBV19 TRBD2 TGTGCCAGTAGGCCGGGACTAGCGGCTTCTTCCTACAATGAGCAGTTCTTC CASRPGLAASSYNEQFF
TRBJ1-6 once TRBV19 TRBD1 TGTGCCAGTAGTCCGCGACAGGGGAATTCACCCCTCCACTTT CASSPRQGNSPLHF
TRBJ2-7 NA TRBV10-3 NA TGTGCCATCAGTGAGTTAGAAATCTACGAGCAGTACTTC CAISELEIYEQYF
TRBJ2-1 NA TRBV9 TRBD2 TGTGCCAGCAGCGTATCGCTAGCGGGGTACAATGAGCAGTTCTTC CASSVSLAGYNEQFF
TRBJ1-5 NA TRBV6-2/TRBV6-3 NA TGTGCCAGCAGTCCCTCCCCGCGTACGGGGGATCAGCCCCAGCATTTT CASSPSPRTGDQPQHF
TRBJ1-2 NA TRBV3-1/TRBV3-2 TRBD1 TGTGCCAGCAGCCCCGACAGGGGCTATGGCTACACCTTC CASSPDRGYGYTF
TRBJ1-2 NA TRBV7-9 NA TGTGCCAGCAGCTCTATCACAGTCACGAACTATGGCTACACCTTC CASSSITVTNYGYTF
TRBJ1-6 NA TRBV4-1 NA TGCGCCAGCAGCCAATTTCGGGACACCTCCTATAATTCACCCCTCCACTTT CASSQFRDTSYNSPLHF
TRBJ1-5 NA TRBV28 TRBD1 TGTGCCAGCAGTTCCCGGACAGGGTGGGGTTCTTTTGGCAATCAGCCCCAGCATTTT CASSSRTGWGSFGNQPQHF
TRBJ2-3 NA TRBV7-9 TRBD1 TGTGCCAGCAGCTTCGGGACAGGGACAGATACGCAGTATTTT CASSFGTGTDTQYF
TRBJ1-5 once TRBV27 NA TGTGCCAGCAGTCCTAACAGAAATAGCAATCAGCCCCAGCATTTT CASSPNRNSNQPQHF
TRBJ2-1 NA TRBV5-1 NA TGCGCCAGCAGCTTGGCCAGTTACAATGAGCAGTTCTTC CASSLASYNEQFF
TRBJ2-2 NA TRBV5-4 NA TGTGCCAGCAGCAAAGCCGGGAGTGCGGTAACCGGGGAGCTGTTTTTT CASSKAGSAVTGELFF
TRBJ2-2 NA TRBV4-3 NA TGCGCCAGCAGCCAAGATATTTATAGGGCAGGGTTTGCCGGGGAGCTGTTTTTT CASSQDIYRAGFAGELFF
TRBJ2-3 NA TRBV11-3 NA TGTGCCAGCAGCTTAGACCACATCACAGATACGCAGTATTTT CASSLDHITDTQYF
TRBJ2-7 few TRBV3-1/TRBV3-2 TRBD1 TGTGCCAGCAGCCAGACAGGGAATAGCGAGCAGTACTTC CASSQTGNSEQYF
TRBJ2-7 NA TRBV28 TRBD2 TGTGCCAGCAGATTAGCGGGAGGAAAACAGTACTTC CASRLAGGKQYF
TRBJ1-4 NA TRBV19 TRBD1 TGTGCCAGTAGTCAACTCGGGACAGGGAATGAAAAACTGTTTTTT CASSQLGTGNEKLFF
TRBJ2-7 once TRBV5-1 NA TGCGCCAGCAGCTTGGCCGGAAGGGGAATCTACGAGCAGTACTTC CASSLAGRGIYEQYF
TRBJ1-1 NA TRBV15 NA TGTGCCACCAGCAGAGGGGGGGAGAGAGATGAAGCTTTCTTT CATSRGGERDEAFF
TRBJ2-1 NA TRBV14 NA TGTGCCAGCAGCCTACACTACTTCTCGTCCAATGAGCAGTTCTTC CASSLHYFSSNEQFF
TRBJ1-5 once TRBV6-2/TRBV6-3 TRBD1 TGTGCCAGCAGTTACACCTTGGACAGGGCAAGCAATCAGCCCCAGCATTTT CASSYTLDRASNQPQHF
TRBJ1-5 NA TRBV28 NA TGTGCCAGCAGGGCCCTGGAGCAGCCCCAGCATTTT CASRALEQPQHF
TRBJ2-3 NA TRBV28 TRBD2 TGTGCCAGCAGTCCCCCAGCGGGGGAGGGGTATACGCAGTATTTT CASSPPAGEGYTQYF
TRBJ1-2 NA TRBV19 NA TGTGCCAGTATCAATCATCAGGGCCTGGGTGGCTACACCTTC CASINHQGLGGYTF
TRBJ1-1 NA TRBV5-1 NA TGCGCCAGCAGCCTGACAGGACTGAACACTGAAGCTTTCTTT CASSLTGLNTEAFF
TRBJ1-5 NA TRBV6-2/TRBV6-3 TRBD1 TGTGCCAGCAGTTACGGACAGGGTCAGCCCCAGCATTTT CASSYGQGQPQHF
TRBJ1-2 NA TRBV6-6 NA TGTGCCAGCAGTTACGACGGGAACTATGGCTACACCTTC CASSYDGNYGYTF
TRBJ2-1 NA TRBV5-4 TRBD1 TGTGCCAGCAGGAACCGACAGGGGTCCAACAATGAGCAGTTCTTC CASRNRQGSNNEQFF
TRBJ1-1 NA TRBV19 NA TGTGCCAGTAGCGACCCCAGGGGTACGAACACTGAAGCTTTCTTT CASSDPRGTNTEAFF
TRBJ2-3 NA TRBV5-1 TRBD2 TGCGCCAGCAGCTTGGCCCGGACTAGCGGGAGGCCAGATACGCAGTATTTT CASSLARTSGRPDTQYF
TRBJ1-5 NA TRBV10-3 NA TGTGCCATCAGTGAGCCTCCCCAGCCCCAGCATTTT CAISEPPQPQHF
TRBJ2-7 NA TRBV5-1 TRBD1 TGCGCCAGCAGCTTGGGTGGGACAGTGACCTACGAGCAGTACTTC CASSLGGTVTYEQYF
TRBJ1-4 few TRBV19 TRBD1 TGTGCCAGTAGTCTTTCGACAGGGATTAATGAAAAACTGTTTTTT CASSLSTGINEKLFF
TRBJ2-7 NA TRBV11-2 NA TGTGCCAGCAGCTTAGTTTCCAGCTCCTACGAGCAGTACTTC CASSLVSSSYEQYF
TRBJ2-1 NA TRBV29-1 NA TGCAGCGTTGGGTCACAGTTCAATGAGCAGTTCTTC CSVGSQFNEQFF
TRBJ1-3 NA TRBV7-8 TRBD1 TGTGCCAGCAGCAAGGACAGGGTAGGAGGAAACACCATATATTTT CASSKDRVGGNTIYF
TRBJ2-7 few TRBV5-6 TRBD2 TGTGCCAGCAGCTGGGGACTAGCGGGGGCTGTATACGAGCAGTACTTC CASSWGLAGAVYEQYF
TRBJ1-1 NA TRBV9 NA TGTGCCAGCAGCCCACCCCTGGGAGCACAAGCTTTCTTT CASSPPLGAQAFF
TRBJ1-1 NA TRBV9 NA TGTGCCAGCAGCGTAGGGCCTCAGGGCCCCACTGAAGCTTTCTTT CASSVGPQGPTEAFF
TRBJ2-5 NA TRBV7-3 NA TGTGCCAGCAGCCCCCAAGGCGGACAGTTCCAAGAGACCCAGTACTTC CASSPQGGQFQETQYF
TRBJ2-6 NA TRBV7-9 NA TGTGCCAGCATCGGGTCCGGGGCCAACGTCCTGACTTTC CASIGSGANVLTF
TRBJ2-1 once TRBV19 TRBD2 TGTGCCAGTAGTACCTTAGCGGGGGGCCGCCATGAGCAGTTCTTC CASSTLAGGRHEQFF